This TCR beta chain was profiled in a study of blood T cell repertoires in COVID-19. Across the study: Sample material is recorded as cDNA or gDNA derived from T cells, B-cell-depleted T cells, or PBMCs.

The method was immunoSEQ multiplex PCR; TCRdb's version includes in-frame clones alone and lacks a portion of them. In the table there are approximately 190,000 clones, roughly 84% of which are singletons. With V trimmed by 6 bases and J by 8 bases, 11 bases remained unmatched. Germline values: CDR1 SNHLY, CDR2 FYNNEI. The CDR3 is 15 residues long. This clone was counted a single time. This chain uses TRBV2 with TRBJ2-1; the match to TRBD2 covers 9 bases. The sample taken for sequencing was PBMCs or T cells enriched from blood (not recorded which). The TCR comes from a woman younger than 45 who had been exposed to COVID-19. CDR3 coding DNA: TGTGCCAGCAGGAGGCTAGCGGGGTTATCGGATGAGCAGTTCTTC. Amino acids: CASRRLAGLSDEQFF.